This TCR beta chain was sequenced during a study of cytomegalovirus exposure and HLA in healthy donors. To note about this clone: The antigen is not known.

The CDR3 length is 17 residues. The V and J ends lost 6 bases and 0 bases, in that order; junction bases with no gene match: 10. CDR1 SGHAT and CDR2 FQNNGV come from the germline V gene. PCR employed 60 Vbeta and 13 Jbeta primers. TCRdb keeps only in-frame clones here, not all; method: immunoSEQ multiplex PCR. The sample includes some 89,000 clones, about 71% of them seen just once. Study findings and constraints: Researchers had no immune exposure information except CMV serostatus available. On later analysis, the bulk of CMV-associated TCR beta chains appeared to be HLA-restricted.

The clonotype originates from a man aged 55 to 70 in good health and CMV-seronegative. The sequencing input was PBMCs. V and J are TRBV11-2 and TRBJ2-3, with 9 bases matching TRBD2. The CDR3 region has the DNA TGTGCCAGCAGTCCTCTAGTCCTAGCGGGGAGCACAGATACGCAGTATTTT. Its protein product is CASSPLVLAGSTDTQYF. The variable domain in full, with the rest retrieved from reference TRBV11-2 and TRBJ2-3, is EAGVAQSPRYKIIEKRQSVAFWCNPISGHATLYWYQQILGQGPKLLIQFQNNGVVDDSQLPKDRFSAERLKGVDSTLKIQPAKLEDSAVYLCASSPLVLAGSTDTQYFGPGTRLTVL.